This T cell receptor beta chain was observed in a study of blood T cell repertoires in COVID-19. About the research overall: In each case, the material was cDNA or gDNA derived from T cells, B-cell-depleted T cells, or PBMCs.

Germline CDR1 reads SGDLS; CDR2 reads YYNGEE. The CDR3 runs 13 residues. Trimming removed 5 bases from V and 5 bases from J; junction bases left unmatched: 2. TCRdb keeps only in-frame clones here, not all; method: immunoSEQ multiplex PCR. The sample has over 95,000 clones, around 81% seen once; the top ten hold less than 11%. The TCR was taken from a human donor in a cohort sampled during active COVID-19. The material sequenced was peripheral blood. The chain couples TRBV9 to TRBJ2-1; TRBD2 matches at 9 bases. The CDR3 reads CASRGLAHNEQFF. The DNA of the CDR3 is TGTGCCAGCAGAGGACTAGCGCACAATGAGCAGTTCTTC.